This T cell receptor beta chain was found in a study of blood T cell repertoires in COVID-19. Study-wide context: T cells, B-cell-depleted T cells, or PBMCs provided the cDNA or gDNA that served as material.

From germline, CDR1 is SGDLS and CDR2 YYNGEE. V dropped 0 bases and J dropped 1 base, with 7 bases sitting between them. CDR3 length: 14 amino acids. Methods used by the authors: Counts of nucleated cells, estimated from reference gene primer amplification, were obtained. This table comes from immunoSEQ multiplex PCR, and its TCRdb copy is limited to in-frame clones, with some not included. V, J and clone size are taken as reported in that table, and D and trimming were inferred from the DNA itself. The sample records 110,000 to 150,000 clones, about 80% being singletons. This TCR was recovered from a human donor in a cohort sampled during active COVID-19. Specimen: peripheral blood. The J gene is TRBJ1-2, the V gene TRBV9, with D unresolved. The CDR3 reads CASSVGADNYGYTF. CDR3 DNA sequence: TGTGCCAGCAGCGTAGGGGCAGATAACTATGGCTACACCTTC.